This TCR beta chain was profiled in a study of blood T cell repertoires in COVID-19. CDR1 and CDR2 from the germline V gene are KGHSH and LQKENI. V lost 1 base and J 7 bases, leaving 21 bases between the germline ends. The CDR3 has 17 residues. Measured with immunoSEQ multiplex PCR; TCRdb has only the in-frame clones, and not every one. The sample holds around 82,000 clones, more than 80% seen once. The receptor was isolated from a human donor in a cohort sampled during active COVID-19. The genes are TRBV18 and TRBJ2-3, with no clear D. The source material was peripheral blood. The CDR3 coding sequence is TGTGCCAGCTCACCACAGAGCTTAGACACCCATGTGAATACGCAGTATTTT. Protein sequence: CASSPQSLDTHVNTQYF.